The present T cell receptor beta chain was sequenced within a study of T cell repertoires in cytomegalovirus infection. MiXCR, run by TCRdb on the reads, gives a single entry per CDR3 protein. Of about 130,000 distinct CDR3 sequences in the sample, roughly 9% were seen once. The CDR3 spans 17 residues. Germline V gene sequence: CDR1 SGHDN, CDR2 FVKESK. The ends were cut back, 0 bases at V and 0 bases at J, with 11 bases in the middle. At least ten counts were recorded for this clonotype. V usage is TRBV14 and J usage is TRBJ1-4; TRBD1 is a possible D gene (5 bases). The sample comprised PBMCs. The origin of this receptor is a human donor in good health (CMV status not recorded). Some clones in this sample may be carry-over from other donors' samples. The CDR3 bases are TGTGCCAGCAGCCAAGATCTCCTGACAGCAACTAATGAAAAACTGTTTTTT. Amino acids: CASSQDLLTATNEKLFF.